The rows below give T cell receptor beta chains drawn from one sample of a study of shared clonotypes between healthy human individuals. Some clones are missing from TCRdb's copy, which holds only in-frame ones; the method was immunoSEQ multiplex PCR. In the table there are a few million clones, roughly 92% of which are singletons. Sequencing was performed on naive CD4+ T cells sorted from blood. These receptors originate from a man aged 18 to 30 in good health. Both conserved end residues are part of each CDR3. A D gene is named only where the DNA matches it firmly. Clone size is stated in some rows and not others, as once, few, many or a class when expanded.

CDR3 DNA: TGTGCCAGCAGCCAGGGGGCTACCTACGAGCAGTACTTC
CDR3 protein: CASSQGATYEQYF
D gene: TRBD1
clone size: once
V gene: TRBV5-5
J gene: TRBJ2-7

CDR3 DNA: TGCGCCAGCAGACCTTCCGGGGGGGCCGGGGAGCTGTTTTTT
CDR3 protein: CASRPSGGAGELFF
D gene: TRBD2
clone size: NA
V gene: TRBV10-1
J gene: TRBJ2-2

CDR3 DNA: TGTGCCAGCCGCGGACGGACGGGCGGCACAGATACGCAGTATTTT
CDR3 protein: CASRGRTGGTDTQYF
D gene: NA
clone size: NA
V gene: TRBV11-2
J gene: TRBJ2-3

CDR3 DNA: TGTGCCAGCGTGGGACAGGGCTCCTACAATGAGCAGTTCTTC
CDR3 protein: CASVGQGSYNEQFF
D gene: TRBD1
clone size: NA
V gene: TRBV2
J gene: TRBJ2-1

CDR3 DNA: TGTGCCAGCTCAAGGGACAGGGGTCTCCAAGAGACCCAGTACTTC
CDR3 protein: CASSRDRGLQETQYF
D gene: TRBD1
clone size: NA
V gene: TRBV18
J gene: TRBJ2-5

CDR3 DNA: TGTGCCAGCAGGGGACGGGGGGACCACTCCTACGAGCAGTACTTC
CDR3 protein: CASRGRGDHSYEQYF
D gene: TRBD2
clone size: NA
V gene: TRBV28
J gene: TRBJ2-7

CDR3 DNA: TGTGCCAGCATCCCGACTCGGGGGTCCAATGAGCAGTTCTTC
CDR3 protein: CASIPTRGSNEQFF
D gene: NA
clone size: NA
V gene: TRBV7-8
J gene: TRBJ2-1

CDR3 DNA: TGCGCCAGCAGCCAGGGGAAGGAGACCCAGTACTTC
CDR3 protein: CASSQGKETQYF
D gene: NA
clone size: NA
V gene: TRBV5-1
J gene: TRBJ2-5

CDR3 DNA: TGCGCCAGCAGCTTGGACGGGGGGGTTAAGACCCAGTACTTC
CDR3 protein: CASSLDGGVKTQYF
D gene: TRBD2
clone size: NA
V gene: TRBV5-1
J gene: TRBJ2-5

CDR3 DNA: TGTGCCAGTAGTCACAGGTACACTTCGAACACCGGGGAGCTGTTTTTT
CDR3 protein: CASSHRYTSNTGELFF
D gene: NA
clone size: few
V gene: TRBV19
J gene: TRBJ2-2

CDR3 DNA: TGTGCCAGCTTTCCGACTAGCGGAATCTACAATGAGCAGTTCTTC
CDR3 protein: CASFPTSGIYNEQFF
D gene: TRBD2
clone size: NA
V gene: TRBV6-5
J gene: TRBJ2-1

CDR3 DNA: TGTGCCAGCAGGTACTCGACAGGGAGCTCCTACGAGCAGTACTTC
CDR3 protein: CASRYSTGSSYEQYF
D gene: TRBD1
clone size: NA
V gene: TRBV6-5
J gene: TRBJ2-7

CDR3 DNA: TGTGCCAGCAAGAATACCCTAAGGGGGGGCAACTCATACGGCGAGCAGTACTTC
CDR3 protein: CASKNTLRGGNSYGEQYF
D gene: NA
clone size: NA
V gene: TRBV5-5
J gene: TRBJ2-7

CDR3 DNA: TGTGCCACCAGCAGTGAAAGGGGCGGGAGAACTGAAGCTTTCTTT
CDR3 protein: CATSSERGGRTEAFF
D gene: NA
clone size: once
V gene: TRBV15
J gene: TRBJ1-1

CDR3 DNA: TGTGCCAGCAGCCAAGGGGCGTATAGCGGGAGAACAGATACGCAGTATTTT
CDR3 protein: CASSQGAYSGRTDTQYF
D gene: TRBD2
clone size: NA
V gene: TRBV4-2
J gene: TRBJ2-3

CDR3 DNA: TGTGCTAGTGGTGCCTCCGGGACTAGCGGGAGGGCCTCGTTCTTC
CDR3 protein: CASGASGTSGRASFF
D gene: TRBD2
clone size: NA
V gene: TRBV12-5
J gene: TRBJ2-1

CDR3 DNA: TGTGCCAGCGGAGGACTAGTGTTCTCCGGGGAGCTGTTTTTT
CDR3 protein: CASGGLVFSGELFF
D gene: TRBD2
clone size: NA
V gene: TRBV2
J gene: TRBJ2-2

CDR3 DNA: TGTGCTAGCAGTGCGGGACTAGCGGGCTACGAGCAGTACTTC
CDR3 protein: CASSAGLAGYEQYF
D gene: TRBD2
clone size: once
V gene: TRBV7-7
J gene: TRBJ2-7

CDR3 DNA: TGTGCCAGCAGCAGGACAGGGTGGAATCAGCCCCAGCATTTT
CDR3 protein: CASSRTGWNQPQHF
D gene: TRBD1
clone size: NA
V gene: TRBV28
J gene: TRBJ1-5

CDR3 DNA: TGTGCCAGCAGCTTAGCCCAGGGACTAGCGGAGATTGGGACCCAGTACTTC
CDR3 protein: CASSLAQGLAEIGTQYF
D gene: TRBD2
clone size: NA
V gene: TRBV7-9
J gene: TRBJ2-5

CDR3 DNA: TGTGCCAGCAGCCTGGGGGGGAGCAACTCCTACGAGCAGTACTTC
CDR3 protein: CASSLGGSNSYEQYF
D gene: TRBD2
clone size: once
V gene: TRBV7-9
J gene: TRBJ2-7

CDR3 DNA: TGTGCCAGCAGTTACGCGGCTAGACAAACAGATACGCAGTATTTT
CDR3 protein: CASSYAARQTDTQYF
D gene: NA
clone size: NA
V gene: TRBV6-5
J gene: TRBJ2-3

CDR3 DNA: TGTGCCAGCAGCTCCTCCGGGACAGGGGGTTGGGGCTACACCTTC
CDR3 protein: CASSSSGTGGWGYTF
D gene: TRBD1
clone size: NA
V gene: TRBV5-4
J gene: TRBJ1-2

CDR3 DNA: TGTGCCAGCAGTCAAGGGACAGGACGGGGATCCTACGAGCAGTACTTC
CDR3 protein: CASSQGTGRGSYEQYF
D gene: TRBD1
clone size: NA
V gene: TRBV6-1
J gene: TRBJ2-7

CDR3 DNA: TGTGCCAGCAGCTTAGCCCACACAGATACGCAGTATTTT
CDR3 protein: CASSLAHTDTQYF
D gene: NA
clone size: NA
V gene: TRBV7-2
J gene: TRBJ2-3

CDR3 DNA: TGTGCCTGGAGTTCCAACACCGGGGAGCTGTTTTTT
CDR3 protein: CAWSSNTGELFF
D gene: NA
clone size: NA
V gene: TRBV30
J gene: TRBJ2-2

CDR3 DNA: TGCGCCAGCAGTGCGCCGGGACTACTCTCCTACGAGCAGTACTTC
CDR3 protein: CASSAPGLLSYEQYF
D gene: TRBD2
clone size: NA
V gene: TRBV10-2
J gene: TRBJ2-7

CDR3 DNA: TGTGCCAGCAGCCAGACAGGGGGCGCAGGTGGCTACACCTTC
CDR3 protein: CASSQTGGAGGYTF
D gene: TRBD1
clone size: NA
V gene: TRBV7-2
J gene: TRBJ1-2

CDR3 DNA: TGCAGCGTTGAGACAGAAGGTGGGGCCAACGTCCTGACTTTC
CDR3 protein: CSVETEGGANVLTF
D gene: NA
clone size: NA
V gene: TRBV29-1
J gene: TRBJ2-6

CDR3 DNA: TGTGCCAGCAGTGCCCCCAAGGAAGATACGCAGTATTTT
CDR3 protein: CASSAPKEDTQYF
D gene: NA
clone size: NA
V gene: TRBV6-1
J gene: TRBJ2-3

CDR3 DNA: TGTGCCAGCTCACCACCGGCCTGGGCCCCCGGGGAGCTGTTTTTT
CDR3 protein: CASSPPAWAPGELFF
D gene: NA
clone size: NA
V gene: TRBV18
J gene: TRBJ2-2

CDR3 DNA: TGTGCCAGCAGCGTCGGAACTAGCGGGAGGCCCCACGAGCAGTACTTC
CDR3 protein: CASSVGTSGRPHEQYF
D gene: TRBD2
clone size: NA
V gene: TRBV7-9
J gene: TRBJ2-7

CDR3 DNA: TGTGCCAGCAGCTTGGGCCTCGGGCAGGGGGCAACTGAAGCTTTCTTT
CDR3 protein: CASSLGLGQGATEAFF
D gene: TRBD1
clone size: NA
V gene: TRBV7-2
J gene: TRBJ1-1

CDR3 DNA: TGCGCCAGCAGGAAAGTCTATAATTCACCCCTCCACTTT
CDR3 protein: CASRKVYNSPLHF
D gene: NA
clone size: NA
V gene: TRBV5-1
J gene: TRBJ1-6

CDR3 DNA: TGCGCCAGCAGCTTGACGCGGGATTCACCCCTCCACTTT
CDR3 protein: CASSLTRDSPLHF
D gene: NA
clone size: NA
V gene: TRBV5-1
J gene: TRBJ1-6

CDR3 DNA: TGTGCCAGCAGCTTAGGACAGGGGACTAATGAAAAACTGTTTTTT
CDR3 protein: CASSLGQGTNEKLFF
D gene: TRBD1
clone size: NA
V gene: TRBV7-2
J gene: TRBJ1-4

CDR3 DNA: TGCGCCAGCAGCTTGGCCTTCTGGGACAACCCGAGCTCCTACGAGCAGTACTTC
CDR3 protein: CASSLAFWDNPSSYEQYF
D gene: NA
clone size: NA
V gene: TRBV5-1
J gene: TRBJ2-7

CDR3 DNA: TGCGCCAGCAGCCGAGTAGCGGGAGAAAACTATGGCTACACCTTC
CDR3 protein: CASSRVAGENYGYTF
D gene: NA
clone size: NA
V gene: TRBV4-1
J gene: TRBJ1-2

CDR3 DNA: TGTGCCAGCAGCCTGAGGAGTCTTAACTATGGCTACACCTTC
CDR3 protein: CASSLRSLNYGYTF
D gene: NA
clone size: NA
V gene: TRBV2
J gene: TRBJ1-2

CDR3 DNA: TGTGCCAGCACGTGGGGGGCGAGCAATCAGCCCCAGCATTTT
CDR3 protein: CASTWGASNQPQHF
D gene: NA
clone size: once
V gene: TRBV6-6
J gene: TRBJ1-5

CDR3 DNA: TGTGCCAGCAGTTACTCAGGGGGGGGTTTTTATTCACCCCTCCACTTT
CDR3 protein: CASSYSGGGFYSPLHF
D gene: NA
clone size: NA
V gene: TRBV6-5
J gene: TRBJ1-6

CDR3 DNA: TGTGCCAGCAGCCCGGGCCCTCTCACGGGAGGCTACGAGCAGTACTTC
CDR3 protein: CASSPGPLTGGYEQYF
D gene: TRBD2
clone size: NA
V gene: TRBV5-5
J gene: TRBJ2-7

CDR3 DNA: TGTGCCAGCAGCTTCGACCGGGGGGGTACTGAGACCCAGTACTTC
CDR3 protein: CASSFDRGGTETQYF
D gene: TRBD2
clone size: NA
V gene: TRBV9
J gene: TRBJ2-5